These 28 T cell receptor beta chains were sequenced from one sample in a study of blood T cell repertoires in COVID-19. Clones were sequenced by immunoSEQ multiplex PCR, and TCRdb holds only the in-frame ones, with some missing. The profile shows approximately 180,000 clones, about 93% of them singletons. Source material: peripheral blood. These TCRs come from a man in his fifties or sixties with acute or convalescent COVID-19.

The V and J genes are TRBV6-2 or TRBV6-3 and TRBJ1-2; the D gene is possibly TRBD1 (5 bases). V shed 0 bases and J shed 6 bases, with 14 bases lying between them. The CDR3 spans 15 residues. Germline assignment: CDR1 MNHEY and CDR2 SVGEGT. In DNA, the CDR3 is TGTGCCAGCAGTTACTCGACAGCTCCCTTACATGGCTACACCTTC. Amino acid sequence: CASSYSTAPLHGYTF.

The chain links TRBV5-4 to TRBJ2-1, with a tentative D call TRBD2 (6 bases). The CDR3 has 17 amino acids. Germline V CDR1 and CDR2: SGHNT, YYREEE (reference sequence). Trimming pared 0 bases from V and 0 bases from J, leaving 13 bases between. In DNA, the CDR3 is TGTGCCAGCAGCTTGGCCGGGAGCGGCAGCTCCTACAATGAGCAGTTCTTC. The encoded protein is CASSLAGSGSSYNEQFF.

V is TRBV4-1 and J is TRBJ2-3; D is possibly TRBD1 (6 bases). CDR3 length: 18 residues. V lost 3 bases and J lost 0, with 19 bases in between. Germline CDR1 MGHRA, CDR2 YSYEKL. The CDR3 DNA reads TGCGCCAGCAGCCAGAACGCAAGGACAGTTCCTAGCACAGATACGCAGTATTTT. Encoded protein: CASSQNARTVPSTDTQYF.

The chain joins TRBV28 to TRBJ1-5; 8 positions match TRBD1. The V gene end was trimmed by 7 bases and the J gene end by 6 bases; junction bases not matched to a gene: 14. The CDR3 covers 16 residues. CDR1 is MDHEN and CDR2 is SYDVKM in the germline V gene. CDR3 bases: TGTGCCAGCATCGGGGCGGGGACAGGAAGAATTCAGCCCCAGCATTTT. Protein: CASIGAGTGRIQPQHF.

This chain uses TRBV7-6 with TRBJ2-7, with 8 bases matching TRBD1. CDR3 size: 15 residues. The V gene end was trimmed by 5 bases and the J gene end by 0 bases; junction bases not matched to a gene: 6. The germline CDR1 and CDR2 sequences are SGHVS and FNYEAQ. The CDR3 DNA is TGTGCCAGCAGCCAGGGGGCAGGGCGCTCCTACGAGCAGTACTTC. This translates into CASSQGAGRSYEQYF.

DNA of the CDR3: TGTGCCAGCAGCCCGCGATACGATTCCTACGAGCAGTACTTC. Translated: CASSPRYDSYEQYF. The chain links TRBV7-9 to TRBJ2-7; D not certain. Trimming took 5 bases from V and 1 from J, leaving 12 bases between them. The CDR3 runs 14 residues. Germline V gene lookup returns CDR1 SEHNR and CDR2 FQNEAQ (reference sequence).

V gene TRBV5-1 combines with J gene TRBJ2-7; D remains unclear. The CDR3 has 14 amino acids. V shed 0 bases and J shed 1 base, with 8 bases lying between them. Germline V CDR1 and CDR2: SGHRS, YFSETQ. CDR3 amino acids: CASSLVPGSYEQYF. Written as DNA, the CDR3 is TGCGCCAGCAGCTTGGTTCCGGGTTCCTACGAGCAGTACTTC.

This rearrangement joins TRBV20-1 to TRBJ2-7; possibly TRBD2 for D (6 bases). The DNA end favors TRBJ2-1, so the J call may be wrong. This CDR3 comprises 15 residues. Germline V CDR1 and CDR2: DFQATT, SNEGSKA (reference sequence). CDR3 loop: CSASPLGGKTGEQFF. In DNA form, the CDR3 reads TGCAGTGCTAGTCCCCTCGGCGGGAAGACGGGGGAGCAGTTCTTC.

Here the CDR3 DNA reads TGTGCCAGCAGCGCAGGGACAAACTCCTACGAGCAGTACTTC. This translates into CASSAGTNSYEQYF. This chain uses TRBV11-2 with TRBJ2-7; D possibly corresponds to TRBD1 (6 bases). Between the trimmed V and J ends, which lost 5 bases and 0 bases, there was a span of 11 bases. Germline V gene lookup returns CDR1 SGHAT and CDR2 FQNNGV. The CDR3 spans 14 residues.

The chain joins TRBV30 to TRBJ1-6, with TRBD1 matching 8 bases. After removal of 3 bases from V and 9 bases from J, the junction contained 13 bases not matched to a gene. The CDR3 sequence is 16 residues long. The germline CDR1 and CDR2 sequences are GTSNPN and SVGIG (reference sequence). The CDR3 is CAWRPGGFGGSSPLHF. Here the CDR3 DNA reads TGTGCCTGGAGACCAGGGGGCTTTGGGGGCAGTTCACCCCTCCACTTT.

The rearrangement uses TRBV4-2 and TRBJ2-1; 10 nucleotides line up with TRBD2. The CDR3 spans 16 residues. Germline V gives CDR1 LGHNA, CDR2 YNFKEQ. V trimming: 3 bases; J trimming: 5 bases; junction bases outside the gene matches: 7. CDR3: CASSQEPSGGNNEQFF. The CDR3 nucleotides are TGTGCCAGCAGCCAGGAACCTAGCGGGGGCAACAATGAGCAGTTCTTC.

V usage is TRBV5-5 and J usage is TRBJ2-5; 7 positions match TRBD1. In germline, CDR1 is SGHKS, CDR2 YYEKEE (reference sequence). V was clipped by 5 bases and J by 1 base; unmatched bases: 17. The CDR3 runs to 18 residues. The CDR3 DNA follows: TGTGCCAGCAGGAAGGATGACAGGGTGGTTATCCCCCAAGAGACCCAGTACTTC. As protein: CASRKDDRVVIPQETQYF. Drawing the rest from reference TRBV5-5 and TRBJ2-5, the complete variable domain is DAGVTQSPTHLIKTRGQQVTLRCSPISGHKSVSWYQQVLGQGPQFIFQYYEKEERGRGNFPDRFSARQFPNYSSELNVNALLLGDSALYLCASRKDDRVVIPQETQYFGPGTRLLVL.

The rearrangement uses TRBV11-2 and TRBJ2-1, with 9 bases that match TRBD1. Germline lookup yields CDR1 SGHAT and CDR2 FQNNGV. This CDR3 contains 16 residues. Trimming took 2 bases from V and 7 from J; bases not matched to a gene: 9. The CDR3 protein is CASSLRGTGFENEQFF. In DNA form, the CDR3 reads TGTGCCAGCAGCTTAAGAGGGACAGGGTTCGAAAATGAGCAGTTCTTC.

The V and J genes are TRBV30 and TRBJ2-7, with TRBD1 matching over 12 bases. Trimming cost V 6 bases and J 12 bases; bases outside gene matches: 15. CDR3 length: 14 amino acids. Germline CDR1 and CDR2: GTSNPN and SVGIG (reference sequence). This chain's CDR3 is CACQGDRGRPVRYF. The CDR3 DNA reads TGTGCCTGCCAAGGGGACAGGGGGCGCCCAGTGCGGTACTTC.

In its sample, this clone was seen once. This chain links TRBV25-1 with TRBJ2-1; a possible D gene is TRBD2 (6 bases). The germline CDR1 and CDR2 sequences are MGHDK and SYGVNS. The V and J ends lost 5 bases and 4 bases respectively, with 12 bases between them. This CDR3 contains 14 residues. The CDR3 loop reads CASSLAEGYNEQFF. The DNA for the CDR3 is TGTGCCAGCAGTTTAGCGGAAGGGTACAATGAGCAGTTCTTC.

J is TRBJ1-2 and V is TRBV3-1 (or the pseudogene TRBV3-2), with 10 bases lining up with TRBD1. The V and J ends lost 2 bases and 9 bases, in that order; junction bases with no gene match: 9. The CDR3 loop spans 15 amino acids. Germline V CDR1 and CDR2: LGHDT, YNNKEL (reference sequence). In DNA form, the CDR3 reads TGTGCCAGCAGCCAAAACCATGGGACAGGGGATCGCTACACCTTC. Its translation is CASSQNHGTGDRYTF.

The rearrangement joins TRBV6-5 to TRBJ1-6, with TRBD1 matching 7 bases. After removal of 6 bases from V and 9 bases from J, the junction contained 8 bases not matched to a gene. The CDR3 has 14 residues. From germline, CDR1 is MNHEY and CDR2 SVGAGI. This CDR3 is CASRQTGNASPLHF. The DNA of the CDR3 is TGTGCCAGCAGACAGACAGGGAACGCTTCACCCCTCCACTTT.

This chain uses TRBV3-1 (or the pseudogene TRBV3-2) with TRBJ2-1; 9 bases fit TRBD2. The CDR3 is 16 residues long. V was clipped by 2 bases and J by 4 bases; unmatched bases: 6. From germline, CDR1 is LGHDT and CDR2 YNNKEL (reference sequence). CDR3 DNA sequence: TGTGCCAGCAGCCAAAACCCTAGCGGGGTTTACAATGAGCAGTTCTTC. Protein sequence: CASSQNPSGVYNEQFF.

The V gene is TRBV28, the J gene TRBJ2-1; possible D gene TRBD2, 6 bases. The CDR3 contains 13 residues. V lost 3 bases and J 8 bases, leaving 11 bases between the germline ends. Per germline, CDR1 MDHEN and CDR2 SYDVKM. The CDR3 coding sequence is TGTGCCAGCAGTTTGGGGACTCCCCATGAGCAGTTCTTC. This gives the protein CASSLGTPHEQFF.

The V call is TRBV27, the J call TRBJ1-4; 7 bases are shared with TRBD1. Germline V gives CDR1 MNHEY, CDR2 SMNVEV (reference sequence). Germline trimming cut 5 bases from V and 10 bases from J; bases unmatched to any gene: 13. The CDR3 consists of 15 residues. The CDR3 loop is CASSLGPMSGGKLFF. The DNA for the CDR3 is TGTGCCAGCAGTCTCGGGCCAATGTCAGGGGGAAAACTGTTTTTT.

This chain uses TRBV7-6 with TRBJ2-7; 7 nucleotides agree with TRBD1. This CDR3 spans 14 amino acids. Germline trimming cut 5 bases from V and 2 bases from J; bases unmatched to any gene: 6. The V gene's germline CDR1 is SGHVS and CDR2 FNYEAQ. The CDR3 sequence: CASSARDRAYEQYF. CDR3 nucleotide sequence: TGTGCCAGCAGCGCCCGGGACAGAGCCTACGAGCAGTACTTC.

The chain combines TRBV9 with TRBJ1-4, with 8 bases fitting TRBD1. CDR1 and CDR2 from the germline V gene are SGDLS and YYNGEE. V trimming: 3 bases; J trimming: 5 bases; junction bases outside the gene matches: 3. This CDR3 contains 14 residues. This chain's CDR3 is CASSETGENEKLFF. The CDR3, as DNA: TGTGCCAGCAGCGAGACAGGGGAGAATGAAAAACTGTTTTTT.

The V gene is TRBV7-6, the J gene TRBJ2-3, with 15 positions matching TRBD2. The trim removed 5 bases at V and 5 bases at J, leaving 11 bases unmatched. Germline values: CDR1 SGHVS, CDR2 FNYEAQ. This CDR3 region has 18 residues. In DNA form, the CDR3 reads TGTGCCAGCAGCCCCAGCATCGGGACTAGCGGGAGGCTAGATACGCAGTATTTT. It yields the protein CASSPSIGTSGRLDTQYF.

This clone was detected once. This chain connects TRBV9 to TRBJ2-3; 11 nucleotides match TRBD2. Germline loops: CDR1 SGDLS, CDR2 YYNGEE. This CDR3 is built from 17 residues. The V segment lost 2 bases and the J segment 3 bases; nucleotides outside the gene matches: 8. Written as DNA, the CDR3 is TGTGCCAGCAGCGTCGGGACTAGCGGACCTCGGACAGATACGCAGTATTTT. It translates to CASSVGTSGPRTDTQYF.

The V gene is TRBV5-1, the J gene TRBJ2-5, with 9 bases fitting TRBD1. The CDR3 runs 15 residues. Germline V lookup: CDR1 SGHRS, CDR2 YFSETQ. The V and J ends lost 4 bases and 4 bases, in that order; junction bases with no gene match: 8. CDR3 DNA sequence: TGCGCCAGCAGCGGGGGACAGGGAGGACGAGAGACCCAGTACTTC. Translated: CASSGGQGGRETQYF. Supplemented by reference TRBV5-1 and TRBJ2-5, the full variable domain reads KAGVTQTPRYLIKTRGQQVTLSCSPISGHRSVSWYQQTPGQGLQFLFEYFSETQRNKGNFPGRFSGRQFSNSRSEMNVSTLELGDSALYLCASSGGQGGRETQYFGPGTRLLVL.

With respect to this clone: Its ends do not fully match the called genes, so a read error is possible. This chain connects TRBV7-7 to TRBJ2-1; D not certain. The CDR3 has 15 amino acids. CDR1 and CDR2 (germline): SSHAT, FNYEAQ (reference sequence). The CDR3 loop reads CASSFDLTPYNEQFF. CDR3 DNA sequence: TGTGCTAGCAGCTTCGACCTGACACCCTACAATGAGCAGTTCTTC. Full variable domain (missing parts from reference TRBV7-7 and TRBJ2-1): GAGVSQSPRYKVTKRGQDVTLRCDPISSHATLYWYQQALGQGPEFLTYFNYEAQPDKSGLPSDRFSAERPEGSISTLTIQRTEQRDSAMYRCASSFDLTPYNEQFFGPGTRLTVL.

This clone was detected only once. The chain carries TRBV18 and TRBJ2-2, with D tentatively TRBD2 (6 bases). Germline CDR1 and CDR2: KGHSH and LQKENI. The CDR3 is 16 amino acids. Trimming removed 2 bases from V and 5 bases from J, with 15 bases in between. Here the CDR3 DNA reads TGTGCCAGCTCACCATGGGGCGGGATGCAGACCGGGGAGCTGTTTTTT. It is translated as CASSPWGGMQTGELFF.

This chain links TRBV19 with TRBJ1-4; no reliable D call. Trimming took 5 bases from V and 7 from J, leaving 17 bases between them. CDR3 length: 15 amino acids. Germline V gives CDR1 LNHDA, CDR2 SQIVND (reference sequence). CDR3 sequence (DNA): TGTGCCAGTAGTTCACGGGCCGCGGGCGGTGAAAAACTGTTTTTT. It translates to CASSSRAAGGEKLFF.